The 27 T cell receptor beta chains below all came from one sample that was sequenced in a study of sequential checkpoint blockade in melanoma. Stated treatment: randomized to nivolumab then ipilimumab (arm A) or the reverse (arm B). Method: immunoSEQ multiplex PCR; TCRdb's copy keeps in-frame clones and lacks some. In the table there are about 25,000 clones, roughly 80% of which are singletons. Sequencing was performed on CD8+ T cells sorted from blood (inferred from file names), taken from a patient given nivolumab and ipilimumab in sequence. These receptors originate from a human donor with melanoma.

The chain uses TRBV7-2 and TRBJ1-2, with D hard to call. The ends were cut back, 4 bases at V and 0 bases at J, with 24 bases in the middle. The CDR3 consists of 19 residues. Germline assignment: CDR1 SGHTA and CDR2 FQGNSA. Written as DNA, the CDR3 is TGTGCCAGCAGCTATAGTCTTAGATCTGCCCGGAGGCCTAACTATGGCTACACCTTC. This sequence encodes CASSYSLRSARRPNYGYTF.

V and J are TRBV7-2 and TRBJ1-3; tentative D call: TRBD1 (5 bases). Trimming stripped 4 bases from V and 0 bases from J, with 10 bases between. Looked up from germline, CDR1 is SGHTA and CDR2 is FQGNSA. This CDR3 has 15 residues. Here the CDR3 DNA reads TGTGCCAGCAGCTCGCAGGGAAGCTCTGGAAACACCATATATTTT. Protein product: CASSSQGSSGNTIYF.

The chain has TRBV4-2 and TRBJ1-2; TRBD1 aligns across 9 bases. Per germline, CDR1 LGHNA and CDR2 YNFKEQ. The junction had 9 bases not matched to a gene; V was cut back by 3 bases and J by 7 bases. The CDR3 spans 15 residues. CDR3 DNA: TGTGCCAGCAGCCAGACCGGGACAGGGCTTTTTGGCTACACCTTC. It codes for CASSQTGTGLFGYTF.

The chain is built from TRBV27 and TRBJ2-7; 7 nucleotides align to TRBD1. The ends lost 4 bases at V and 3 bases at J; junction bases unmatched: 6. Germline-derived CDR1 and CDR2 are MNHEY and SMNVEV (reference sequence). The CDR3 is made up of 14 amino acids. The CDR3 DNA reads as TGTGCCAGCAGTTACTCGACAGGGAGCTACGAGCAGTACTTC. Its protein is CASSYSTGSYEQYF.

This CDR3 is CASSPSLTEAFF. In DNA, the CDR3 is TGTGCCAGCAGTCCCTCTTTGACTGAAGCTTTCTTT. The J gene is TRBJ1-1, the V gene TRBV27; unclear D gene. Trimming removed 5 bases from V and 5 bases from J, with 9 bases in between. This CDR3 contains 12 residues. The germline CDR1 and CDR2 sequences are MNHEY and SMNVEV (reference sequence).

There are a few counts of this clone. The CDR3 reads CASSQGQGASGNTIYF. The CDR3 DNA sequence: TGTGCCAGTAGCCAGGGACAGGGGGCATCTGGAAACACCATATATTTT. V is TRBV19 and J is TRBJ1-3; TRBD1 aligns across 12 bases. The junction had 4 bases not matched to a gene; V was cut back by 6 bases and J by 1 base. The CDR3 loop spans 16 amino acids. Germline CDR1 reads LNHDA; CDR2 reads SQIVND (reference sequence).

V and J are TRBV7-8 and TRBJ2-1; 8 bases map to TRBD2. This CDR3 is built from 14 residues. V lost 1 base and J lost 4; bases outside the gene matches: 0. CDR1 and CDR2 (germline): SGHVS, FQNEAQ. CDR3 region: CASSLGGGYNEQFF. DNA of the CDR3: TGTGCCAGCAGCTTAGGCGGGGGGTACAATGAGCAGTTCTTC.

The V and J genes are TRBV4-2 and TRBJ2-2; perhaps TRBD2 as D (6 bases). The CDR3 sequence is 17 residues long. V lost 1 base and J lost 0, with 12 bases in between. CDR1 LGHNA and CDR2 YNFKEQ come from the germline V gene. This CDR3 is CASSQGSGVANTGELFF. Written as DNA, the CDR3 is TGTGCCAGCAGCCAAGGTTCGGGGGTTGCGAACACCGGGGAGCTGTTTTTT.

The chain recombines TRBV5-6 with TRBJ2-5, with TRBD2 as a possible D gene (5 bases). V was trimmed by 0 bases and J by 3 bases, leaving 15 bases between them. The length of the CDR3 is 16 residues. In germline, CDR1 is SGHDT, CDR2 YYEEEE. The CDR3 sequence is CASSLAIGVGKETQYF. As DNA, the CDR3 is TGTGCCAGCAGCTTGGCCATCGGGGTAGGGAAAGAGACCCAGTACTTC.

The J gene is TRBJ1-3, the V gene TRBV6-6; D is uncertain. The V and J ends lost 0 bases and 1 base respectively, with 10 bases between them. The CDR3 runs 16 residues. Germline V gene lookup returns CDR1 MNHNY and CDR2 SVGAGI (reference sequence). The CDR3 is CASSYSKESSGNTIYF. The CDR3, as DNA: TGTGCCAGCAGTTACTCGAAGGAGAGTTCTGGAAACACCATATATTTT.

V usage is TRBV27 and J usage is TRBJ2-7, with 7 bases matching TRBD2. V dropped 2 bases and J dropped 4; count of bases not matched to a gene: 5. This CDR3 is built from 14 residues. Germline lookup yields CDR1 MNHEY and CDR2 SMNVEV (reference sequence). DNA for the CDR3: TGTGCCAGCAGTTTAGCGGGAGTTCTTTACGAGCAGTACTTC. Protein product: CASSLAGVLYEQYF.

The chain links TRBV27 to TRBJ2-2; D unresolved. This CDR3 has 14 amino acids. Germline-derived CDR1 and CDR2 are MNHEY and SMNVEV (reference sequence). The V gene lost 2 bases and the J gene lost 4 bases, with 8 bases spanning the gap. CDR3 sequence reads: CASSLALATGELFF. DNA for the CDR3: TGTGCCAGCAGTTTAGCCCTGGCCACCGGGGAGCTGTTTTTT.

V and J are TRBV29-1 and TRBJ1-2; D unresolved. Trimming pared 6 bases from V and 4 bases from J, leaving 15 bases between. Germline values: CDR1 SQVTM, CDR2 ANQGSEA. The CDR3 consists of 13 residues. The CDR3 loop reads CSVPLPGGYGYTF. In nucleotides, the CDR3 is TGCAGCGTCCCTCTGCCGGGTGGCTATGGCTACACCTTC.

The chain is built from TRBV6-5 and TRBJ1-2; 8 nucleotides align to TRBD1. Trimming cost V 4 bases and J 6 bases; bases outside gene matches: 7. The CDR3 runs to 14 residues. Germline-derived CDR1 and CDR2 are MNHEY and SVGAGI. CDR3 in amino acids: CASSSSTGANGYTF. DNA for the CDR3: TGTGCCAGCAGTTCGTCGACAGGGGCTAATGGCTACACCTTC.

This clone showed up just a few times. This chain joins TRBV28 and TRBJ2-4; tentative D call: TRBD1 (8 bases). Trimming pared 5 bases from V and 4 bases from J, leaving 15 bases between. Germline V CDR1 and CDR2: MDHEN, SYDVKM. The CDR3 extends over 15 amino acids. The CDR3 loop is CASSTTGEGKNIQYF. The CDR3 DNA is TGTGCCAGCAGTACGACAGGGGAGGGGAAAAACATTCAGTACTTC.

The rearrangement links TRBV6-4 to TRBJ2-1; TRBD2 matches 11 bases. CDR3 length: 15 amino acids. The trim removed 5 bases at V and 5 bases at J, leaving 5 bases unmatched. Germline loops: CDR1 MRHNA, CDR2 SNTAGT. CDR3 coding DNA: TGTGCCAGCAGTCCAAGACTAGCGGGACACAATGAGCAGTTCTTC. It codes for CASSPRLAGHNEQFF.

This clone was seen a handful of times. CDR3: CASSYDRTSGYTF. The CDR3 DNA reads TGTGCCAGCAGTTACGACAGGACGAGCGGCTACACCTTC. The chain combines TRBV6-5 with TRBJ1-2; D may be TRBD1 (6 bases). CDR1 is MNHEY and CDR2 is SVGAGI in the germline V gene. The CDR3 covers 13 residues. V lost 2 bases, J lost 8 bases, and 12 bases lay in between.

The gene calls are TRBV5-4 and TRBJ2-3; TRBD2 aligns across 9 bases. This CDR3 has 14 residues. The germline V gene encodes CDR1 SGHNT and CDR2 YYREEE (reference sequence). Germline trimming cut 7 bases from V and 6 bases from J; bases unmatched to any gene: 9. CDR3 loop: CASGAGGSWDTQYF. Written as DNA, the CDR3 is TGTGCCAGCGGAGCGGGGGGCTCCTGGGATACGCAGTATTTT.

In nucleotides, the CDR3 is TGTGCCAGCAGCTTAGGTGGAGCGGGGACCACAGATACGCAGTATTTT. Its protein product is CASSLGGAGTTDTQYF. This rearrangement joins TRBV11-2 to TRBJ2-3; 7 positions agree with TRBD2. Unmatched junction bases numbered 6, after V lost 1 base and J lost 2 bases. This CDR3 comprises 16 residues. Germline V CDR1 and CDR2: SGHAT, FQNNGV.

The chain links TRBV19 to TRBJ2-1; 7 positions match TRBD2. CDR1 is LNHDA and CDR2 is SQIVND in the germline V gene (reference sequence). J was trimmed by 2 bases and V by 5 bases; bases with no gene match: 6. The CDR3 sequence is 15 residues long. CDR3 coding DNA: TGTGCCAGTAGTCCCGGGACTAACCCCTACAATGAGCAGTTCTTC. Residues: CASSPGTNPYNEQFF.

DNA for the CDR3: TGTGCCAGTGGACAGGGTCATGGCTACACCTTC. Translation gives CASGQGHGYTF. The chain has TRBV19 and TRBJ1-2; TRBD1 matches 8 bases. The CDR3 spans 11 residues. V was pared by 8 bases and J by 6 bases, with 2 bases of the junction left unmatched. Germline CDR1 is LNHDA and CDR2 is SQIVND (reference sequence).

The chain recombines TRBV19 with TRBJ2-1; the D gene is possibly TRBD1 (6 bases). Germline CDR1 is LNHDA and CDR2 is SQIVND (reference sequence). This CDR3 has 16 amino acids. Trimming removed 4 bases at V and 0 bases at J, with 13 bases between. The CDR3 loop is CASSTPAGASYNEQFF. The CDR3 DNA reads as TGTGCCAGTAGTACCCCGGCAGGGGCCTCCTACAATGAGCAGTTCTTC.

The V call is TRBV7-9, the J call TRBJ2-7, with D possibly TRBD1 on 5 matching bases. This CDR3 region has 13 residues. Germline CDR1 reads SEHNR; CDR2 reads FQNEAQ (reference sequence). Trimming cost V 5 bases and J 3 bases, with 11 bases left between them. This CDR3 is CASSPTGFYEQYF. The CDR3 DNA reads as TGTGCCAGCAGCCCTACAGGCTTCTACGAGCAGTACTTC.

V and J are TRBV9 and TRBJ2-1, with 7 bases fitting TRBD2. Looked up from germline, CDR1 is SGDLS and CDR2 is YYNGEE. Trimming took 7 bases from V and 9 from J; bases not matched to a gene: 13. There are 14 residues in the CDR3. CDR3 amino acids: CASDVGLDESEQFF. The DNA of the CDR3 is TGTGCCAGCGACGTCGGACTAGATGAAAGTGAGCAGTTCTTC.

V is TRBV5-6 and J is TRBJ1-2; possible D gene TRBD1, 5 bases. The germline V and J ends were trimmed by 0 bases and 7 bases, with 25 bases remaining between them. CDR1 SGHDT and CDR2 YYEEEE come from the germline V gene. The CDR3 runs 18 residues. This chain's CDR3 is CASSLGRRGRAPRSGYTF. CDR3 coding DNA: TGTGCCAGCAGCTTGGGGAGGCGGGGCAGGGCACCCAGATCTGGCTACACCTTC.

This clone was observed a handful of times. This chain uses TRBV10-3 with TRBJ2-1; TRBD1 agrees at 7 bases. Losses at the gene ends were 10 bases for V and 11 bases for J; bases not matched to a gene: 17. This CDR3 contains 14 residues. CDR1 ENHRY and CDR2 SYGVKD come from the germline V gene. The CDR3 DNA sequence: TGTGCCAGCAGCTACGCACCCGACAGGGAAAAGCAGTTCTTC. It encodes CASSYAPDREKQFF.

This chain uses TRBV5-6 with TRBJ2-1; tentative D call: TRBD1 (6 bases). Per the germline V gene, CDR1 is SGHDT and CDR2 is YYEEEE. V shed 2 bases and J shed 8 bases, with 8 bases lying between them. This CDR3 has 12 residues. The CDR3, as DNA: TGTGCCAGCAGCTTCGGGACACATGAGCAGTTCTTC. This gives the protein CASSFGTHEQFF.